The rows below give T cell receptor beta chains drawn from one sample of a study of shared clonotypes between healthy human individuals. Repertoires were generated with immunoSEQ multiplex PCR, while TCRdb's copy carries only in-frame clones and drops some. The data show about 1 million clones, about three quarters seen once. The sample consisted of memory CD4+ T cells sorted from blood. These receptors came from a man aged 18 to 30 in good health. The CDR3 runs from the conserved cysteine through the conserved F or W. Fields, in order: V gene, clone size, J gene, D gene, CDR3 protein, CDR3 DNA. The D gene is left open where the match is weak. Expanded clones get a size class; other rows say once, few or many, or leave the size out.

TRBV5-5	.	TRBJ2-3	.	CASSPWGVARSTDTQYF	TGTGCCAGCAGCCCTTGGGGGGTAGCGCGAAGCACAGATACGCAGTATTTT
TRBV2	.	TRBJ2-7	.	CASLGQNNYEQYF	TGTGCCAGCCTAGGACAGAACAACTACGAGCAGTACTTC
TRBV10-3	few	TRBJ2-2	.	CALSPAMGGELFF	TGTGCCTTATCCCCCGCGATGGGCGGGGAGCTGTTTTTT
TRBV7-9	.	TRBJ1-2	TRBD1	CASGTGVYGYTF	TGTGCCAGCGGGACAGGGGTTTATGGCTACACCTTC
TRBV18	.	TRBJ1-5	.	CASSSDSNQPQHF	TGTGCCAGCTCATCAGATAGCAATCAGCCCCAGCATTTT
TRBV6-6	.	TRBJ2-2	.	CASSRQPNTGELFF	TGTGCCAGCAGCCGACAGCCGAACACCGGGGAGCTGTTTTTT
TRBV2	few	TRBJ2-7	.	CASSTSGTPTYEQYF	TGTGCCAGCAGTACCTCCGGGACGCCTACCTACGAGCAGTACTTC
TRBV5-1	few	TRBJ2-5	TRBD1	CASSVGRGQGAKETQYF	TGCGCCAGCAGCGTCGGGAGGGGACAGGGGGCGAAAGAGACCCAGTACTTC
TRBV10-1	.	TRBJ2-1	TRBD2	CASSELVSAGDNEQFF	TGCGCCAGCAGTGAGTTGGTTAGCGCGGGGGACAATGAGCAGTTCTTC
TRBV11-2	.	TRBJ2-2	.	CASSWRGIGTGELFF	TGTGCCAGCAGCTGGAGGGGTATCGGAACCGGGGAGCTGTTTTTT
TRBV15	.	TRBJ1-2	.	CAASDGPYGYTF	TGTGCCGCCTCCGACGGCCCCTATGGCTACACCTTC
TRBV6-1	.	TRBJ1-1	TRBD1	CASSADRGRGAFF	TGTGCCAGCAGTGCCGACAGGGGGAGAGGGGCTTTCTTT
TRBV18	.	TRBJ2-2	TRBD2	CASSQGLAGELFF	TGTGCCAGCTCACAAGGACTAGCGGGGGAGCTGTTTTTT
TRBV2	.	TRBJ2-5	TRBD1	CASSEGQALQETQYF	TGTGCCAGCAGTGAGGGACAGGCCCTACAAGAGACCCAGTACTTC
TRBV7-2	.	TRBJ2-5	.	CASSLLMETQYF	TGTGCCAGCAGCTTATTAATGGAGACCCAGTACTTC
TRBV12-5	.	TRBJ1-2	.	CASGLLGYYGYTF	TGTGCTAGTGGTTTGCTGGGGTACTATGGCTACACCTTC
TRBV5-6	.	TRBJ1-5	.	CASSMGLYSNRPQHF	TGTGCCAGCAGCATGGGACTGTATAGCAATCGGCCCCAGCATTTT
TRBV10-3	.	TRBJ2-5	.	CAIGDRETQYF	TGTGCCATCGGCGACAGAGAGACCCAGTACTTC
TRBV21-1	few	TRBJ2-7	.	CASSESGRADYEQYF	TGTGCCAGCAGCGAGAGCGGGAGAGCGGACTACGAGCAGTACTTC
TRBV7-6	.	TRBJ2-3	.	CASSLAGGGQDTQYF	TGTGCCAGCAGCTTGGCCGGAGGGGGGCAGGATACGCAGTATTTT
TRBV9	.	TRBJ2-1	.	CASSSGGARSYNEQFF	TGTGCCAGCAGCTCCGGCGGGGCCCGCTCCTACAATGAGCAGTTCTTC
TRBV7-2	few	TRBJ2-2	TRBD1	CASSPSGQGRTGELFF	TGTGCCAGCAGTCCCAGTGGACAGGGGCGAACCGGGGAGCTGTTTTTT
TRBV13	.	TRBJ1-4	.	CASSTFRAAGGPEKLFF	TGTGCCAGCAGCACATTTCGGGCCGCCGGGGGACCTGAAAAACTGTTTTTT
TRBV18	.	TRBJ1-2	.	CASSLEPGARYGYTF	TGTGCCAGCTCACTGGAACCGGGGGCGAGGTATGGCTACACCTTC
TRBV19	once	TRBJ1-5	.	CASSSLAGTNQPQHF	TGTGCCAGTAGTTCATTAGCGGGGACCAATCAGCCCCAGCATTTT
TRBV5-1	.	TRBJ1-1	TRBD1	CASSLWTGEGTEAFF	TGCGCCAGCAGCCTTTGGACAGGGGAGGGTACTGAAGCTTTCTTT
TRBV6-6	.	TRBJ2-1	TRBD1	CASSYEGQGRNEQFF	TGTGCCAGCAGTTACGAGGGACAGGGGCGCAATGAGCAGTTCTTC
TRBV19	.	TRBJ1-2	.	CASSIDDRVIDYTF	TGTGCCAGTAGTATAGATGATAGGGTTATTGACTACACCTTC
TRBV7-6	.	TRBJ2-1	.	CASSSSKTGQFF	TGTGCCAGCAGCTCTTCCAAGACGGGGCAGTTCTTC
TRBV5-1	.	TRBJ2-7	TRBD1	CASSTGQGYEQYF	TGCGCCAGCAGCACTGGACAGGGCTACGAGCAGTACTTC
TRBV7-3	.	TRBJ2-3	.	CASSSDGRNTDTQYF	TGTGCCAGCAGCTCAGATGGGCGCAACACAGATACGCAGTATTTT
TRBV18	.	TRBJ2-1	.	CASSPMASSYNEQFF	TGTGCCAGCTCACCGATGGCAAGCTCCTACAATGAGCAGTTCTTC